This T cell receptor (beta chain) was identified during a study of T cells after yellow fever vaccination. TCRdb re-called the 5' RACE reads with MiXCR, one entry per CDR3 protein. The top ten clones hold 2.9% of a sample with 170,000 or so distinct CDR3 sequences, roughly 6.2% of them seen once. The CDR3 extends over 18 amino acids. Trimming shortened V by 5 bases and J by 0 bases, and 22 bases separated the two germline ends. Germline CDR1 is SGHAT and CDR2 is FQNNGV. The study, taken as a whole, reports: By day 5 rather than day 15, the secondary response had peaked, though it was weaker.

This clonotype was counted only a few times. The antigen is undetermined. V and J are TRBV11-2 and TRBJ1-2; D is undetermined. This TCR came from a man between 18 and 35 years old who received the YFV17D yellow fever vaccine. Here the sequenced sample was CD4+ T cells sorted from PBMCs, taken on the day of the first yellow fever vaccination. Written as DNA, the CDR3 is TGTGCCAGCAGCCCCAATGGCCCGGGAGATCTTGCTAACTATGGCTACACCTTC. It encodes CASSPNGPGDLANYGYTF.